Listed here are 10 T cell receptor beta chains from one sample, sequenced in a study of T cell changes during pregnancy in multiple sclerosis. The table came from immunoSEQ multiplex PCR; TCRdb's copy has only in-frame clones and leaves some out. The sample shows around 57,000 clones, 70% to 90% of them seen only once. Sequencing was performed on peripheral blood, taken in the first trimester of pregnancy. All receptors come from a female donor with multiple sclerosis, enrolled in a pregnancy study.

The chain is built from TRBV19 and TRBJ1-1, with D unclear. Trimming removed 3 bases from V and 1 base from J, with 9 bases in between. Germline values: CDR1 LNHDA, CDR2 SQIVND (reference sequence). The CDR3 is 14 residues long. CDR3 bases: TGTGCCAGTAGTATTCCAGGTTGGAACACTGAAGCTTTCTTT. This encodes CASSIPGWNTEAFF.

The chain couples TRBV30 to TRBJ2-7, with TRBD1 identical over 10 bases. Germline V lookup: CDR1 GTSNPN, CDR2 SVGIG (reference sequence). This CDR3 is 12 amino acids long. With V trimmed by 5 bases and J by 7 bases, 5 bases remained unmatched. The CDR3 nucleotides are TGTGCCTGGGGGACAGGGGTAGGAGAGCAGTACTTC. Its translation: CAWGTGVGEQYF. The whole variable domain, filled in from reference TRBV30 and TRBJ2-7, reads SQTIHQWPATLVQPVGSPLSLECTVEGTSNPNLYWYRQAAGRGLQLLFYSVGIGQISSEVPQNLSASRPQDRQFILSSKKLLLSDSGFYLCAWGTGVGEQYFGPGTRLTVT.

V and J are TRBV6-1 and TRBJ2-5; 9 bases match TRBD1. Looked up from germline, CDR1 is MNHNS and CDR2 is SASEGT. The CDR3 spans 15 residues. The J segment lost 1 base and the V segment lost 6 bases, leaving 6 bases of the junction unmatched. The CDR3: CASSQPGQGQETQYF. In DNA, the CDR3 is TGTGCCAGCAGCCAGCCGGGACAGGGCCAAGAGACCCAGTACTTC.

This clone has just a few counts. This chain links TRBV6-1 with TRBJ1-6; 7 bases map to TRBD1. Germline CDR1 MNHNS, CDR2 SASEGT. The CDR3 is 15 amino acids. Trimming took 5 bases from V and 10 from J; bases not matched to a gene: 11. CDR3 amino acids: CASSPGQEPWSPLHF. The CDR3, as DNA: TGTGCCAGCAGTCCCGGACAGGAACCTTGGTCACCCCTCCACTTT.

The genes are TRBV19 and TRBJ2-7; perhaps TRBD1 as D (5 bases). The CDR3 is 13 residues long. The ends were cut back, 6 bases at V and 2 bases at J, with 11 bases in the middle. Per the germline V gene, CDR1 is LNHDA and CDR2 is SQIVND (reference sequence). The CDR3 nucleotides are TGTGCCAGTAGCGCCCAGGACACCTACGAGCAGTACTTC. Its protein is CASSAQDTYEQYF.

This chain links TRBV27 with TRBJ2-7; TRBD1 might be the D (6 bases). The CDR3 loop spans 15 amino acids. The germline V and J ends were trimmed by 6 bases and 3 bases, with 18 bases remaining between them. Germline-derived CDR1 and CDR2 are MNHEY and SMNVEV (reference sequence). This chain's CDR3 is CASRPIMGANYEQYF. CDR3 in DNA: TGTGCCAGCAGGCCGATTATGGGGGCTAACTACGAGCAGTACTTC.

Comment on this clone: At the DNA level, this CDR3 is encoded by other sequences in the same sample as well. The genes are TRBV30 and TRBJ1-2, with a tentative D call TRBD1 (6 bases). Germline V lookup: CDR1 GTSNPN, CDR2 SVGIG (reference sequence). The CDR3 contains 13 residues. The V end lost 2 bases, the J end lost 3 bases, and 10 bases lay between the germline ends. CDR3 protein: CAWSLQGHYGYTF. DNA for the CDR3: TGTGCCTGGAGTTTACAGGGACACTATGGCTACACCTTC.

V usage is TRBV10-2 and J usage is TRBJ2-1; 10 bases line up with TRBD2. This CDR3 comprises 17 residues. Germline V gene lookup returns CDR1 WSHSY and CDR2 SAAADI. V dropped 4 bases and J dropped 3; count of bases not matched to a gene: 9. CDR3 in DNA: TGCGCCAGCAGTGCTCTCGCACTAGCGGGATTCTACAATGAGCAGTTCTTC. This sequence encodes CASSALALAGFYNEQFF.

This clone was seen only a few times. The V and J genes are TRBV27 and TRBJ2-7; 10 bases fit TRBD2. Germline CDR1 MNHEY, CDR2 SMNVEV (reference sequence). The CDR3 runs 17 residues. The J segment lost 0 bases and the V segment lost 5 bases, leaving 10 bases of the junction unmatched. CDR3 sequence: CASSPATSGVSSYEQYF. DNA of the CDR3: TGTGCCAGCAGTCCCGCCACTAGCGGGGTTAGCTCCTACGAGCAGTACTTC.

The gene calls are TRBV18 and TRBJ1-5; D unclear. Trimming stripped 4 bases from V and 4 bases from J, with 5 bases between. The CDR3 contains 12 residues. Germline V gene data show CDR1 as KGHSH and CDR2 as LQKENI. The CDR3 DNA reads as TGTGCCAGCTCACTTGAGAATCAGCCCCAGCATTTT. This sequence encodes CASSLENQPQHF.